One and the same sample provided the 26 T cell receptor beta chains below, sequenced in a study of T cell responses to AZD1222 COVID-19 vaccine. This table comes from immunoSEQ multiplex PCR, and its TCRdb copy is limited to in-frame clones, with some not included. The sample consists of 150,000 to 200,000 clones, 70% to 90% of them appearing once. The sequencing used peripheral blood, collected on day 0 of AZD1222 vaccination. The source is an adult in good health.

The chain has TRBV19 and TRBJ1-6; 8 bases align to TRBD1. The CDR3 runs 15 residues. The germline CDR1 and CDR2 sequences are LNHDA and SQIVND (reference sequence). J gave up 6 bases and V 6 bases, and 7 bases lay outside the gene matches. Written as DNA, the CDR3 is TGTGCCAGTAGACTCGAAGGACAGGGTAATTCACCCCTCCACTTT. Amino acid sequence: CASRLEGQGNSPLHF.

The V gene is TRBV6-5, the J gene TRBJ1-4; D unresolved. The germline V gene encodes CDR1 MNHEY and CDR2 SVGAGI. Trimming cost V 6 bases and J 8 bases, with 7 bases left between them. The CDR3 totals 11 residues. CDR3 amino acids: CASRNGEKLFF. The CDR3 region has the DNA TGTGCCAGCAGGAATGGGGAAAAACTGTTTTTT.

The chain has TRBV12-3 or TRBV12-4 and TRBJ1-4; D is unresolved. This CDR3 spans 13 amino acids. V gave up 4 bases and J gave up 5 bases, with 8 bases separating them. In DNA, the CDR3 is TGTGCCAGCAGTTGGACGGTGAATGAAAAACTGTTTTTT. Translation gives CASSWTVNEKLFF.

The chain employs TRBV6-2 or TRBV6-3 and TRBJ2-5; tentative D call: TRBD2 (5 bases). The germline V and J ends were trimmed by 4 bases and 3 bases, with 15 bases remaining between them. This CDR3 comprises 15 residues. Germline values: CDR1 MNHEY, CDR2 SVGEGT. The chain's CDR3 is CASSSRGWAKETQYF. The CDR3 nucleotides are TGTGCCAGCAGTTCCCGAGGGTGGGCGAAAGAGACCCAGTACTTC.

This chain uses TRBV4-2 with TRBJ2-1; 12 positions match TRBD2. The V gene end was trimmed by 1 base and the J gene end by 7 bases; junction bases not matched to a gene: 14. The CDR3 contains 19 residues. Germline values: CDR1 LGHNA, CDR2 YNFKEQ. The CDR3 DNA sequence: TGTGCCAGCAGCCAAGTGCTCCCGGGCACACTAGCGGGAGGTAATGAGCAGTTCTTC. As protein: CASSQVLPGTLAGGNEQFF.

The chain is built from TRBV28 and TRBJ1-2; possibly TRBD1 for D (6 bases). V lost 5 bases, J lost 0 bases, and 10 bases lay in between. The length of the CDR3 is 14 residues. In germline, CDR1 is MDHEN, CDR2 SYDVKM. The CDR3 region is CASSQGLANYGYTF. CDR3 DNA: TGTGCCAGCAGTCAGGGGCTAGCTAACTATGGCTACACCTTC.

The chain uses TRBV7-3 and TRBJ1-2; a weak D match, TRBD1 (6 bases). The germline CDR1 and CDR2 sequences are SGHTA and FQGTGA. The CDR3 is made up of 13 amino acids. Deletions cut 5 bases from V and 8 bases from J, with 15 bases between. Here the CDR3 reads CASSPQGVQGYTF. The DNA of the CDR3 is TGTGCCAGCAGCCCACAGGGAGTGCAGGGCTACACCTTC.

The rearrangement uses TRBV5-1 and TRBJ2-1; D might be TRBD1 or TRBD2, each matching 5 bases. Germline V lookup: CDR1 SGHRS, CDR2 YFSETQ. The CDR3 has 13 amino acids. V was pared by 7 bases and J by 6 bases, with 14 bases between. The CDR3 bases are TGCGCCAGCCGGGACCTCGAGTCCAATGAGCAGTTCTTC. It encodes CASRDLESNEQFF.

The V and J genes are TRBV5-6 and TRBJ2-7, with no clear D. Germline values: CDR1 SGHDT, CDR2 YYEEEE. Trimming cost V 5 bases and J 4 bases, with 10 bases left between them. The CDR3 has 12 amino acids. CDR3 amino acids: CASSNDRYEQYF. CDR3 nucleotide sequence: TGTGCCAGCAGTAATGACCGGTACGAGCAGTACTTC.

The chain is built from TRBV11-2 and TRBJ2-3, with a possible D match to TRBD2 (7 bases). Germline CDR1 and CDR2: SGHAT and FQNNGV. The CDR3 runs to 16 residues. The V and J ends lost 5 bases and 0 bases respectively, with 15 bases between them. The chain's CDR3 is CASSLLRGASTDTQYF. CDR3 sequence (DNA): TGTGCCAGCAGCCTCCTTCGGGGGGCTAGCACAGATACGCAGTATTTT.

V gene TRBV14 combines with J gene TRBJ2-3; D may be TRBD1 (5 bases). Trimming shortened V by 4 bases and J by 6 bases, and 14 bases separated the two germline ends. The CDR3 is 14 residues long. Germline assignment: CDR1 SGHDN and CDR2 FVKESK. DNA of the CDR3: TGTGCCAGCAGCCTTAATTCAGGGTCGGATACGCAGTATTTT. Its translation is CASSLNSGSDTQYF.

This chain links TRBV18 with TRBJ1-1, with a possible D match to TRBD1 (6 bases). Germline loops: CDR1 KGHSH, CDR2 LQKENI. The CDR3 extends over 14 amino acids. V shed 3 bases and J shed 1 base, with 9 bases lying between them. CDR3 DNA sequence: TGTGCCAGCTCACCCTGGGACAAGAACACTGAAGCTTTCTTT. Translation: CASSPWDKNTEAFF.

This sequence joins TRBV18 and TRBJ1-5; D is perhaps TRBD1 (6 bases). V was clipped by 2 bases and J by 2 bases, with 13 bases between them. The CDR3 contains 16 residues. From germline, CDR1 is KGHSH and CDR2 LQKENI. In DNA, the CDR3 is TGTGCCAGCTCACCATCGCTACAGGGTGGCAATCAGCCCCAGCATTTT. It specifies CASSPSLQGGNQPQHF.

The chain recombines TRBV7-9 with TRBJ2-1; D call uncertain. Trimming removed 2 bases from V and 8 bases from J, with 4 bases in between. Germline V CDR1 and CDR2: SEHNR, FQNEAQ (reference sequence). The CDR3 covers 11 residues. CDR3 residues: CASSLLDEQFF. CDR3 nucleotides: TGTGCCAGCAGCTTATTGGATGAGCAGTTCTTC.

The V gene is TRBV6-4, the J gene TRBJ1-2; TRBD1 might be the D (5 bases). The germline gives CDR1 MRHNA, CDR2 SNTAGT. This CDR3 is built from 15 residues. V lost 0 bases, J lost 4 bases, and 12 bases lay in between. The CDR3 here is CASSDSSGAFYGYTF. The CDR3 DNA sequence: TGTGCCAGCAGTGACTCTTCTGGGGCCTTCTATGGCTACACCTTC.

The rearrangement links TRBV5-4 to TRBJ1-4; 8 bases align to TRBD1. With 0 bases clipped from V and 8 bases from J, the junction kept 3 bases outside the gene matches. In germline, CDR1 is SGHNT, CDR2 YYREEE (reference sequence). The CDR3 contains 14 residues. CDR3 amino acids: CASSLAGGGEKLFF. In nucleotides, the CDR3 is TGTGCCAGCAGCTTGGCAGGGGGCGGCGAAAAACTGTTTTTT.

The V and J genes are TRBV7-2 and TRBJ2-5; D is perhaps TRBD2 (5 bases). The germline V gene encodes CDR1 SGHTA and CDR2 FQGNSA. V was pared by 8 bases and J by 4 bases, with 14 bases between. This CDR3 is 13 amino acids long. The CDR3: CASGTGVGETQYF. CDR3 DNA sequence: TGTGCCAGCGGCACCGGGGTTGGAGAGACCCAGTACTTC.

The chain links TRBV18 to TRBJ1-3, with TRBD1 matching over 7 bases. Trimming took 5 bases from V and 4 from J; bases not matched to a gene: 5. Germline V gene lookup returns CDR1 KGHSH and CDR2 LQKENI. The CDR3 length is 14 residues. The CDR3 loop reads CASSDRAGGNTIYF. The CDR3 coding sequence is TGTGCCAGCTCAGACAGGGCCGGCGGAAACACCATATATTTT.

The rearrangement uses TRBV2 and TRBJ2-1; D might be TRBD2 (6 bases). Trimming removed 3 bases from V and 3 bases from J, with 12 bases in between. Germline lookup yields CDR1 SNHLY and CDR2 FYNNEI. The CDR3 contains 15 residues. CDR3 protein: CASSDGRGIYNEQFF. In DNA form, the CDR3 reads TGTGCCAGCAGTGACGGGCGGGGAATCTACAATGAGCAGTTCTTC.

The gene calls are TRBV7-2 and TRBJ2-1; 10 bases map to TRBD2. Per the germline V gene, CDR1 is SGHTA and CDR2 is FQGNSA. CDR3 length: 15 amino acids. V shed 6 bases and J 9 bases; nucleotides not matched to a gene: 11. CDR3 region: CASRESGRASGEQFF. As DNA, the CDR3 is TGTGCCAGCAGGGAAAGCGGGAGGGCCTCCGGTGAGCAGTTCTTC.

This chain joins TRBV11-2 and TRBJ2-1, with a tentative D call TRBD2 (5 bases). The CDR3 sequence is 14 residues long. Germline V CDR1 and CDR2: SGHAT, FQNNGV. Trimming pared 2 bases from V and 8 bases from J, leaving 13 bases between. The CDR3 DNA reads TGTGCCAGCAGCTTATATCGAGAGGGCTATGAGCAGTTCTTC. Protein: CASSLYREGYEQFF.

The V gene is TRBV27, the J gene TRBJ2-1; 8 bases agree with TRBD1. The CDR3 runs 16 residues. Trimming at V came to 4 bases and at J to 0 bases, leaving 5 bases not matched to a gene. Germline CDR1 reads MNHEY; CDR2 reads SMNVEV (reference sequence). In DNA form, the CDR3 reads TGTGCCAGCAGTTCCCAGGGGGCCCGCTCCTACAATGAGCAGTTCTTC. It codes for CASSSQGARSYNEQFF.

The genes are TRBV27 and TRBJ2-1, with D perhaps being TRBD1 or TRBD2 (6 bases each). The V and J ends lost 7 bases and 1 base respectively, with 20 bases between them. The germline gives CDR1 MNHEY, CDR2 SMNVEV (reference sequence). The CDR3 is 17 amino acids. Here the CDR3 reads CASKGGLDHTSYNEQFF. CDR3 DNA: TGTGCCAGCAAGGGGGGATTAGACCATACATCCTACAATGAGCAGTTCTTC.

This sequence joins TRBV5-6 and TRBJ2-2; the match to TRBD2 covers 13 bases. The CDR3 loop spans 18 amino acids. Germline V gene data show CDR1 as SGHDT and CDR2 as YYEEEE. V was pared by 1 base and J by 0 bases, with 3 bases of the junction left unmatched. CDR3 amino acids: CASSLRLAGGTNTGELFF. The CDR3, as DNA: TGTGCCAGCAGCTTGAGACTAGCGGGGGGAACGAACACCGGGGAGCTGTTTTTT.

This rearrangement joins TRBV19 to TRBJ2-1, with 9 positions matching TRBD2. J lost 3 bases, V lost 4 bases, and 4 bases had no gene match. The CDR3 length is 15 residues. The germline CDR1 and CDR2 sequences are LNHDA and SQIVND (reference sequence). The CDR3 DNA sequence: TGTGCCAGTAGTACGACTAGCGGAAGCTACAATGAGCAGTTCTTC. It codes for CASSTTSGSYNEQFF.

The chain has TRBV4-2 and TRBJ2-5, with D possibly being TRBD2 (5 bases). V lost 2 bases to trimming and J lost 3 bases, with 13 bases between them. Germline lookup yields CDR1 LGHNA and CDR2 YNFKEQ. The CDR3 is 15 residues long. This chain's CDR3 is CASSQRADLKETQYF. The DNA of the CDR3 is TGTGCCAGCAGCCAACGAGCGGATTTGAAAGAGACCCAGTACTTC.